The sequence of this T cell receptor beta chain was determined in a study of cytomegalovirus exposure and HLA in healthy donors. General study results and limits: Exclusion as indistinguishable affected some V segments, including TRBV6-2 and TRBV6-3. Accurate HLA-A and HLA-B prediction from TCR beta sequences was reported for most subjects. A few of the chains that were CMV-associated were confirmed in vitro to be specific for CMV antigens. In a later analysis, V- and J-gene trimming of beta chains associated with a DCLRE1C missense variant, replicated independently.

Vbeta (60) and Jbeta (13) primers were used in the PCR. Using immunoSEQ multiplex PCR, the repertoire was profiled, and TCRdb retains in-frame clones only, with some absent. The sample holds 110,000 to 150,000 clones, about 80% seen once. The V and J ends lost 4 bases and 1 base, in that order; junction bases with no gene match: 5. This CDR3 region has 16 residues. Per the germline V gene, CDR1 is MDHEN and CDR2 is SYDVKM. Of note for this clone: Its specificity is unknown.

J is TRBJ2-2 and V is TRBV28; 8 nucleotides agree with TRBD1. The clonotype originates from a female donor in good health and CMV-seronegative. The sample consisted of PBMCs. The CDR3 coding sequence is TGTGCCAGCAGTTCCCCGGGGACAGGGAACACCGGGGAGCTGTTTTTT. It translates to CASSSPGTGNTGELFF.